This TCR beta chain was captured in a study of OX40 agonist ivuxolimab in advanced cancers. Study context: From about 23 to 85 years was the age range, with a mean of around 60 years, and over 70% were male.

Repertoires were generated with immunoSEQ multiplex PCR, while TCRdb's copy carries only in-frame clones and drops some. The sample has over 95,000 clones; 90% to 95% are singletons. Study results and limitations: The work left the antigen specificity of expanded peripheral T cells undetermined. More expanded clones were found, on average, in CD8+ than in CD4+ T cells.

This CDR3 spans 13 amino acids. Trimming shortened V by 3 bases and J by 1 base, and 6 bases separated the two germline ends. The germline gives CDR1 KGHSH, CDR2 LQKENI. As concerns this clone: Its antigen is currently unknown.

The input for sequencing was CD4+ or CD8+ T cells sorted from blood, taken in a trial of the OX40 agonist ivuxolimab. This clonotype was sampled from an adult with an advanced solid tumor such as melanoma, head and neck, liver or kidney cancer. The chain links TRBV18 to TRBJ2-5, with no clear D. CDR3 in amino acids: CASSPEPQETQYF. The CDR3, as DNA: TGTGCCAGCTCACCTGAACCCCAAGAGACCCAGTACTTC.